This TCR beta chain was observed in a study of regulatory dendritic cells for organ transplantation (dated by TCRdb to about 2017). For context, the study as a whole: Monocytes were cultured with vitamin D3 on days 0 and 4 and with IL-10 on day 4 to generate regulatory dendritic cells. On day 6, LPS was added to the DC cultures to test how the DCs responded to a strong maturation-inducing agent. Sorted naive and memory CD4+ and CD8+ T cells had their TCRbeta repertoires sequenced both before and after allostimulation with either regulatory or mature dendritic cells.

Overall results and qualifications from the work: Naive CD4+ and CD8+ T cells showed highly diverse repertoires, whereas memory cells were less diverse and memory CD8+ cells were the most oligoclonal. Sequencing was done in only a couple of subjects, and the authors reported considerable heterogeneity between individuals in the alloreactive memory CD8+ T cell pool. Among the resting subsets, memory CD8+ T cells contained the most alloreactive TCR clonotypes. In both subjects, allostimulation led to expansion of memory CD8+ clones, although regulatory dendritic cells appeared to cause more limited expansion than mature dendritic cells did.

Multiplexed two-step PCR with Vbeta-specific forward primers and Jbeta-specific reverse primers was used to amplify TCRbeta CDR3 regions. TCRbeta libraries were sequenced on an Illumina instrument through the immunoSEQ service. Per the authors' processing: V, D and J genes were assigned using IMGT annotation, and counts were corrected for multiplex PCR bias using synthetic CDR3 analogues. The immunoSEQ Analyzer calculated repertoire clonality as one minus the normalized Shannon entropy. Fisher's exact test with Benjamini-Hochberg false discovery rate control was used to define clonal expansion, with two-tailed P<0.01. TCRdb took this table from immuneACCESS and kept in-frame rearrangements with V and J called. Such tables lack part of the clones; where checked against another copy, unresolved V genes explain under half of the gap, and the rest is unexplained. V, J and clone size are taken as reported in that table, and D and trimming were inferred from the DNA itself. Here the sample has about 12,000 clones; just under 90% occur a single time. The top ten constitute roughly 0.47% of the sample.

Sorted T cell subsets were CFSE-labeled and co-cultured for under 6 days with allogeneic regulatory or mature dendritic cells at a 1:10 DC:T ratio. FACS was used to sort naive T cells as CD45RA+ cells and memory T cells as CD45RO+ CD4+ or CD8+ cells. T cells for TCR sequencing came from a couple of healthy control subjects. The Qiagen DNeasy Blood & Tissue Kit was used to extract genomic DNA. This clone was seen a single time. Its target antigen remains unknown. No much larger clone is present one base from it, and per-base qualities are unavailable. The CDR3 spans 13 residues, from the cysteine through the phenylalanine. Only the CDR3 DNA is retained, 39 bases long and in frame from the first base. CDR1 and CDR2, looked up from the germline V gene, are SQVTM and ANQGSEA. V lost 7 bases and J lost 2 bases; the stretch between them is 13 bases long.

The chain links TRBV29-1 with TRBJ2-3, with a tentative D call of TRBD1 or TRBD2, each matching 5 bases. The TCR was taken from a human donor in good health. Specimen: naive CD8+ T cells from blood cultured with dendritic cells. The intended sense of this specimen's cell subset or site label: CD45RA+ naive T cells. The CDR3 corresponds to CSANLGTTDTQYF. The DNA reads TGCAGCGCCAATTTGGGGACCACAGATACGCAGTATTTT.